This T cell receptor beta chain emerged from a study of glioma-infiltrating T cells. Study conclusions and caveats: Signature shared blood CDR3 motifs were enriched in low-divergence and depleted in high-divergence patients. Gliomas, especially low-grade, showed above-expected tissue-blood divergence; non-neoplastic patients showed below. Tissue and blood shared very few CDR3 sequences.

Only a few counts were recorded for this clonotype. As yet, its antigen is unknown. Using RNA template, CDR3s of TCR alpha and beta were amplified with iRepertoire arm-PCR. MiXCR, applied by TCRdb to the multiplex PCR reads, yields one record per CDR3 protein. The table lists a few hundred thousand distinct CDR3 sequences, less than 50% of them singletons. This CDR3 region has 12 residues. V dropped 2 bases and J dropped 14; count of bases not matched to a gene: 4. Germline lookup yields CDR1 MDHEN and CDR2 SYDVKM. Sequencing was performed on glioma tissue, nonneoplastic brain tissue, or PBMCs (not recorded which). The rearrangement joins TRBV28 to TRBJ2-1, with 9 bases aligning to TRBD1. The sequence was collected from a human donor with low-grade glioma or glioblastoma, undergoing nonglioma brain surgery, or in good health (not recorded which). CDR3 nucleotide sequence: TGTGCCAGCAGTTTACTGGACAGGGGAGAGTTCTTC. Protein sequence: CASSLLDRGEFF.